This T cell receptor beta chain derives from a study of T cell repertoires in cytomegalovirus infection. Study details: Public TCR beta signatures were indicative of both CMV infection and a matching HLA type.

TCRdb redid the calling of the reads with MiXCR, one entry per CDR3 protein. The sample comprises roughly 700,000 distinct CDR3 sequences, 30% to 40% of which are singletons, and 15% to 20% rests with the top ten. General study findings and limits: Identification of carriers of CMV plus the relevant HLA was performed using cumulative public TCR beta family frequency. It was HLA-C-restricted CMV-specific TCR beta clonotypes that dominated the response ex vivo.

Remarks on this clonotype: Its specificity is unknown.

The CDR3 is made up of 14 amino acids. Germline CDR1 is SGHNT and CDR2 is YENEEA. The V gene end was trimmed by 5 bases and the J gene end by 10 bases; junction bases not matched to a gene: 8. The sequencing here drew on cultured PBMCs, taken from culture after CMV antigen stimulation. This TCR was sampled from a human donor in good health (CMV status not recorded). Some clones in this sample may be carry-over from other donors' samples. The chain couples TRBV11-3 to TRBJ2-3, with 11 bases identical to TRBD2. The CDR3, as DNA: TGTGCCAGCAGCCCGGTGACTAGCGGGGTTCCGCAGTATTTT. Translating it yields CASSPVTSGVPQYF.